Listed here are 10 T cell receptor beta chains from one sample, sequenced in a study of control samples from healthy donors and cancer patients. Profiling relied on immunoSEQ multiplex PCR, and the TCRdb table lists in-frame clones only, not all of them. This repertoire includes approximately 190,000 clones. Sequenced material: blood. The source of these receptors is a woman under 40 in good health.

V is TRBV4-1 and J is TRBJ1-1; TRBD1 agrees at 8 bases. The CDR3 covers 16 residues. The trim removed 0 bases at V and 1 base at J, leaving 4 bases unmatched. Per the germline V gene, CDR1 is MGHRA and CDR2 is YSYEKL. CDR3 in DNA: TGCGCCAGCAGCCAAGACAGGGGGCTGGGGAACACTGAAGCTTTCTTT. Its protein is CASSQDRGLGNTEAFF.

V and J are TRBV6-1 and TRBJ1-3, with a weak D call TRBD1 (5 bases). Between the trimmed V and J ends, which lost 2 bases and 7 bases, there was a span of 21 bases. The CDR3 is made up of 17 amino acids. Germline V gene data show CDR1 as MNHNS and CDR2 as SASEGT. The CDR3 spells CASSERTGTFVPNTIYF. In DNA form, the CDR3 reads TGTGCCAGCAGTGAACGCACCGGGACGTTCGTACCCAACACCATATATTTT.

The chain uses TRBV28 and TRBJ1-6; no clear D gene. The CDR3 covers 12 residues. CDR1 and CDR2 from the germline V gene are MDHEN and SYDVKM. The V end lost 5 bases, the J end lost 6 bases, and 5 bases lay between the germline ends. CDR3 in amino acids: CASSATNSPLHF. The CDR3, as DNA: TGTGCCAGCAGTGCCACTAATTCACCCCTCCACTTT.

This chain uses TRBV5-1 with TRBJ1-2, with 11 bases lining up with TRBD1. Per germline, CDR1 SGHRS and CDR2 YFSETQ. The CDR3 is 16 amino acids. V lost 4 bases to trimming and J lost 5 bases; unmatched junction nucleotides: 10. CDR3 DNA sequence: TGCGCCAGCAGCCTTTGGACAGGGGGCGTAGGATATGGCTACACCTTC. Its translation is CASSLWTGGVGYGYTF. Looking up the rest from reference TRBV5-1 and TRBJ1-2 gives the full variable domain: KAGVTQTPRYLIKTRGQQVTLSCSPISGHRSVSWYQQTPGQGLQFLFEYFSETQRNKGNFPGRFSGRQFSNSRSEMNVSTLELGDSALYLCASSLWTGGVGYGYTFGSGTRLTVV.

The chain joins TRBV18 to TRBJ2-2; 11 bases map to TRBD2. There are 15 residues in the CDR3. The germline V gene has CDR1 KGHSH and CDR2 LQKENI. With V trimmed by 3 bases and J by 4 bases, 1 base remained unmatched. The CDR3 is CASSPGTSGTGELFF. The CDR3, as DNA: TGTGCCAGCTCACCCGGGACTAGCGGCACCGGGGAGCTGTTTTTT. The whole variable domain, remainder taken from reference TRBV18 and TRBJ2-2, is NAGVMQNPRHLVRRRGQEARLRCSPMKGHSHVYWYRQLPEEGLKFMVYLQKENIIDESGMPKERFSAEFPKEGPSILRIQQVVRGDSAAYFCASSPGTSGTGELFFGEGSRLTVL.

The V and J genes are TRBV5-1 and TRBJ1-1, with D uncertain. Germline CDR1 and CDR2: SGHRS and YFSETQ. The length of the CDR3 is 10 residues. V lost 8 bases and J lost 7, with 9 bases in between. The CDR3: CASRWGEAFF. The CDR3 DNA follows: TGCGCCAGTCGTTGGGGTGAAGCTTTCTTT.

The rearrangement links TRBV29-1 to TRBJ1-1; D possibly corresponds to TRBD1 (5 bases). CDR1 and CDR2 from the germline V gene are SQVTM and ANQGSEA. Deletions cut 6 bases from V and 7 bases from J, with 18 bases between. CDR3 length: 13 amino acids. Here the CDR3 DNA reads TGCAGCGTCGGGGGTAATTGGGGGAATGAAGCTTTCTTT. Translating gives CSVGGNWGNEAFF.

This chain connects TRBV21-1 to TRBJ2-7. TRBV21-1 is shown as a pseudogene. The CDR3 consists of 14 residues. CDR3 coding DNA: TGTGCCAGCACTCAGGGGGGGACCGACCACGAGCAGTACTTC. Translation gives CASTQGGTDHEQYF.

The chain employs TRBV5-1 and TRBJ1-2; maybe TRBD1 (5 bases). CDR1 and CDR2 (germline): SGHRS, YFSETQ. V lost 0 bases to trimming and J lost 8 bases, with 11 bases between them. This CDR3 region has 13 residues. The CDR3 loop is CASSLAGQSGYTF. The DNA of the CDR3 is TGCGCCAGCAGCTTGGCGGGGCAGTCGGGCTACACCTTC. The variable domain in full, with the rest retrieved from reference TRBV5-1 and TRBJ1-2, is KAGVTQTPRYLIKTRGQQVTLSCSPISGHRSVSWYQQTPGQGLQFLFEYFSETQRNKGNFPGRFSGRQFSNSRSEMNVSTLELGDSALYLCASSLAGQSGYTFGSGTRLTVV.

The chain carries TRBV7-9 and TRBJ1-6; D remains ambiguous. Germline lookup yields CDR1 SEHNR and CDR2 FQNEAQ (reference sequence). V was clipped by 1 base and J by 3 bases, with 7 bases between them. The CDR3 loop spans 15 amino acids. CDR3 in DNA: TGTGCCAGCAGCTTAGGGGGTAGCTATAATTCACCCCTCCACTTT. It yields the protein CASSLGGSYNSPLHF. Full variable domain (outside the CDR3, taken from reference TRBV7-9 and TRBJ1-6): DTGVSQNPRHKITKRGQNVTFRCDPISEHNRLYWYRQTLGQGPEFLTYFQNEAQLEKSRLLSDRFSAERPKGSFSTLEIQRTEQGDSAMYLCASSLGGSYNSPLHFGNGTRLTVT.